The TCR beta chain described here comes from a study of blood T cells in healthy people across ages (dated by TCRdb to between 2014 and 2017). With regard to the full study: In model experiments, roughly one uniquely barcoded TCR beta cDNA molecule per two T cells was captured by template switching. Age-related changes in TCR beta repertoire diversity were measured in the study by deep sequencing normalized with unique cDNA molecular identifiers. Four age groups were formed from the donors: young (average approximately 17 years), middle-aged (less than 40), aged (approximately 60) and long-lived (more than 75). To avoid experimental bias, donors of different ages were randomly spread across the sequencing lanes. For two donors (one aged 18 to 30 and one aged 80 or older), the study analyzed two additional independent replicas of 1 million unique cDNA reads from the same blood draw.

Spanning cysteine to phenylalanine, the CDR3 consists of 16 amino acids. Just CDR3 DNA is preserved here, 48 bases in frame from base 1. The junction shows trimming of 1 base on V and 7 bases on J, plus 17 bases between the germline ends. CDR1 and CDR2 (MNHEY, SMNVEV) derive from the germline V gene (reference sequence). Systemically healthy Caucasian individuals from Russia, 35 to 50 in total and aged about 6 to 90 years, were included as donors. Each donor gave around 9 milliliters of peripheral blood, collected into EDTA-treated Vacutainer tubes. PBMCs were isolated by Ficoll-Paque density-gradient centrifugation, with at least 7 million obtained per sample. Total RNA, at least 5 micrograms per sample, was extracted from PBMCs with Trizol reagent. Naive CD45RAhigh/CD27high T cell percentages were measured by flow cytometry on a PBMC aliquot from every donor. The library was generated by 5' RACE. The sequencer was an Illumina HiSeq 2500. A second PCR of about 7 to 12 cycles was run with a J-beta primer mix and a sample-barcoded 5' primer. A template-switch 5' adaptor carrying 12 random nucleotides introduced a unique molecular identifier onto each TCR beta cDNA molecule. Each sample yielded at least 3 million CDR3-containing paired-end reads. All of the RNA was converted into first-strand cDNA using the Mint cDNA synthesis kit, with a TRBC-specific oligonucleotide serving as the primer. After uracil-DNA glycosylase treatment, a first 18-cycle PCR used universal primers M1SS and BC2_uni_R on all cDNA. The source study handled its data this way. For normalization, 1 million high-quality reads were randomly selected from each sample, with every read carrying a distinct molecular identifier. Reads with shared molecular identifiers were discarded instead of being binned into consensus sequences. CDR3 identification, clonotype clustering and error correction used MiTCR with a Q25 quality threshold and the strictest error-elimination algorithm. A nonparametric unseen species model with Euler transformation was used to estimate lower-bound total TCR beta diversity. In TCRdb, the public reads were trimmed at Q25 with fastp and aligned with MiXCR, with productive beta chains retained. Here each entry gathers all rows of one CDR3 protein and keeps the most common genes and DNA. The V and J calls shown here were made by TCRdb, not taken from the authors' results. This sample lists 600,000 or so distinct CDR3 sequences; under 30% were detected once. 15% to 19% of the sample is in the top ten clones.

What the research found in general, with its limitations: Since profiling was done on bulk unsorted PBMCs, naive and antigen-experienced compartments could not be conclusively compared. Observed TCR beta diversity per million T cells fell roughly linearly with age, and a significant reduction was already apparent by age around 44. Because donor CMV infection status was unknown, age-related changes in expanded clonotypes were potentially confounded. Compared with the aged group, more naive CD4+ T cells, fewer expanded clones and increased TCR diversity were shown by the long-lived group, suggesting age selection. Estimates of total diversity based on one million sequenced T cells were regarded as lower bounds and as underestimates. Observed TCR beta diversity correlated strongly with the percentage of naive T cells measured by flow cytometry.

This clonotype was counted many times. The antigen it binds to is not known. One base away there is no much larger clone; base qualities are not given. The rearrangement combines TRBV27 with TRBJ2-1, with TRBD1 perhaps the D gene, on 6 matching bases. The specimen sequenced was blood. The receptor's source is a woman at least 80 years old in good health. The CDR3 region has the sequence CASSLLLQGKGNEQFF. The DNA sequence is TGTGCCAGCAGTTTATTGCTCCAGGGGAAAGGGAATGAGCAGTTCTTC.